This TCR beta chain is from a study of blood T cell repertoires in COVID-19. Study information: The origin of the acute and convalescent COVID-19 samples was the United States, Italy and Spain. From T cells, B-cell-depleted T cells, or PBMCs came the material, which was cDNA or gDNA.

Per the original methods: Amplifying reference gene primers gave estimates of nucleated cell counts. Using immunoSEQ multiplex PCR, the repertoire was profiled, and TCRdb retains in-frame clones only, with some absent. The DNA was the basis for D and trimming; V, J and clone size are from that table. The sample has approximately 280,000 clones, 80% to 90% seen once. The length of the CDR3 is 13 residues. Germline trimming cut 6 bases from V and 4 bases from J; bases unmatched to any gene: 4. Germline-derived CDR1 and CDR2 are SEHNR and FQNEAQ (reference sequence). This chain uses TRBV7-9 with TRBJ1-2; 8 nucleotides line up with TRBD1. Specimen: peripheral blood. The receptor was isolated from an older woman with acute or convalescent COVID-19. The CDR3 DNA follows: TGTGCCAGCAGTAGTGGACAGGGCTATGGCTACACCTTC. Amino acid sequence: CASSSGQGYGYTF.